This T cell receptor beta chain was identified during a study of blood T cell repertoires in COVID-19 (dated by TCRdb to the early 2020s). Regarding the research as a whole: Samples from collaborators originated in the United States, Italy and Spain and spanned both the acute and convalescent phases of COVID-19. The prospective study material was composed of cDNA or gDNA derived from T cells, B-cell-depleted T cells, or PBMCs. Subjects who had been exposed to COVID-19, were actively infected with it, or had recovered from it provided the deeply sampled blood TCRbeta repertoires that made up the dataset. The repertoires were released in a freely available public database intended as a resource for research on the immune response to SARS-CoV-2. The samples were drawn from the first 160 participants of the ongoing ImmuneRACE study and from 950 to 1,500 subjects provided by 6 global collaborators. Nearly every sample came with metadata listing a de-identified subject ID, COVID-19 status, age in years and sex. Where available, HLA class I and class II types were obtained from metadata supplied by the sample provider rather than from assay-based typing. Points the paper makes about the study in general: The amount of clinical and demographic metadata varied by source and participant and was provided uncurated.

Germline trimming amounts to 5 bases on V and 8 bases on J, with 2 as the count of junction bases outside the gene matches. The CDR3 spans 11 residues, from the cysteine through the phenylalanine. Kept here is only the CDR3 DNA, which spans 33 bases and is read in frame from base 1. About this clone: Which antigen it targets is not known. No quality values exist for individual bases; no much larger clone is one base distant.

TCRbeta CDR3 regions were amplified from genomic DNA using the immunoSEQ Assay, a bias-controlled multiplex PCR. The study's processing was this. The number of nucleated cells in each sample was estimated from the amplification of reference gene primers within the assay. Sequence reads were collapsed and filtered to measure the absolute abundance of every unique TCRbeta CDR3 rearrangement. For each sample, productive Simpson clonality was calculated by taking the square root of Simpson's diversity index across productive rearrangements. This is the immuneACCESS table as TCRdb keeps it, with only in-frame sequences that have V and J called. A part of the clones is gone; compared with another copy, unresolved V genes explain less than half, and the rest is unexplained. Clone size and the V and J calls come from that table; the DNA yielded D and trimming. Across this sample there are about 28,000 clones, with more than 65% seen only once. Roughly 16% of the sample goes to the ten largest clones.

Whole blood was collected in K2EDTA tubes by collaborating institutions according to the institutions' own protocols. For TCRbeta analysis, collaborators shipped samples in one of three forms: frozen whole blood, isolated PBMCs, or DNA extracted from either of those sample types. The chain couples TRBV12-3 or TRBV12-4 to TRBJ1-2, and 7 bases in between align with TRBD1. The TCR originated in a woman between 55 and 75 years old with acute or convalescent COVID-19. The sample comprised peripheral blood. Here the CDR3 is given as CASSQGVGYTF. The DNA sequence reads TGTGCCAGCAGTCAGGGGGTAGGCTACACCTTC.